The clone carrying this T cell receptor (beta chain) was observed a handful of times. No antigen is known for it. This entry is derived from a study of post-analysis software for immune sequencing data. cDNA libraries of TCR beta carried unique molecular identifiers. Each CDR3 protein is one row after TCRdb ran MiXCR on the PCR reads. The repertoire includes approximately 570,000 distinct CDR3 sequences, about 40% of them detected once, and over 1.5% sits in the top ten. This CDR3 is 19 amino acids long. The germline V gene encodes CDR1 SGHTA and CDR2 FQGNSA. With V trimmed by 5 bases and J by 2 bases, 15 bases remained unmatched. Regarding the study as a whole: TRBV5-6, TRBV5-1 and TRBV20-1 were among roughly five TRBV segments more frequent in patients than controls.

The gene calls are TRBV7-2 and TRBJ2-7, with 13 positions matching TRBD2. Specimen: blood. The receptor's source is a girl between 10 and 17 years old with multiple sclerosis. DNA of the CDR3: TGTGCCAGCAGCATCTCCCCCTGGACTAGCGGGAGTATAGCCTACGAGCAGTACTTC. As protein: CASSISPWTSGSIAYEQYF.